These 9 T cell receptor beta chains came from one sample sequenced in a study of technical replicates of blood from several donors. Clones were read by immunoSEQ multiplex PCR, and TCRdb kept only the in-frame ones, dropping some. Here the sample spans about 80,000 clones, less than 95% being singletons. The sample consisted of T cells isolated from PBMCs. The receptor set was obtained from a human donor in good health.

The chain links TRBV27 to TRBJ1-5; D is possibly TRBD1 (6 bases). The V gene lost 6 bases and the J gene lost 3 bases, with 21 bases spanning the gap. Germline V gives CDR1 MNHEY, CDR2 SMNVEV (reference sequence). The CDR3 sequence is 17 residues long. The CDR3 region is CASSVFGTGQLNQPQHF. The CDR3, as DNA: TGTGCCAGCAGCGTATTTGGCACCGGACAGCTCAATCAGCCCCAGCATTTT.

Only a few counts were recorded for this clone. The chain has TRBV7-6 and TRBJ2-7; 10 positions agree with TRBD1. Unmatched junction bases numbered 7, after V lost 1 base and J lost 7 bases. CDR1 is SGHVS, CDR2 FNYEAQ, per germline. This CDR3 region has 15 residues. The CDR3 sequence is CASSLGTGGLGEQYF. CDR3 in DNA: TGTGCCAGCAGCTTAGGGACAGGGGGTCTTGGAGAGCAGTACTTC.

V gene TRBV6-5 combines with J gene TRBJ1-5, with 8 bases lining up with TRBD1. The J segment lost 1 base and the V segment lost 6 bases, leaving 5 bases of the junction unmatched. Germline loops: CDR1 MNHEY, CDR2 SVGAGI. This CDR3 has 15 residues. The CDR3 DNA is TGTGCCAGCAGAGAGGACAGGGTGAGCAATCAGCCCCAGCATTTT. Its translation: CASREDRVSNQPQHF.

This chain uses TRBV7-2 with TRBJ1-4, with 7 bases aligning to TRBD1. Germline V gene sequence: CDR1 SGHTA, CDR2 FQGNSA. This CDR3 has 16 residues. V lost 1 base, J lost 4 bases, and 6 bases stayed unmatched. The CDR3 loop reads CASSLGPGQNNEKLFF. The CDR3 region has the DNA TGTGCCAGCAGCTTAGGCCCGGGACAGAATAATGAAAAACTGTTTTTT.

The V call is TRBV11-2, the J call TRBJ2-5, with TRBD2 as a possible D gene (6 bases). Germline CDR1 is SGHAT and CDR2 is FQNNGV. V lost 5 bases and J 4 bases, leaving 20 bases between the germline ends. This CDR3 comprises 16 residues. CDR3: CASSGGVKIAGETQYF. For the CDR3, the DNA is TGTGCCAGCAGCGGAGGGGTTAAAATCGCAGGAGAGACCCAGTACTTC.

The chain recombines TRBV7-3 with TRBJ2-1; D might be TRBD1 (6 bases). V shed 5 bases and J shed 0 bases, with 14 bases lying between them. Germline-derived CDR1 and CDR2 are SGHTA and FQGTGA. The CDR3 consists of 16 residues. The CDR3 spells CASSQDGTISYNEQFF. For the CDR3, the DNA is TGTGCCAGCAGCCAAGACGGGACAATCTCCTACAATGAGCAGTTCTTC.

This clone was seen once. This rearrangement joins TRBV5-1 to TRBJ2-5, with D hard to call. CDR1 is SGHRS and CDR2 is YFSETQ in the germline V gene. This CDR3 spans 14 amino acids. V lost 1 base and J lost 1, with 8 bases in between. The CDR3 region is CASSLQQFQETQYF. CDR3 sequence (DNA): TGCGCCAGCAGCTTGCAACAGTTCCAAGAGACCCAGTACTTC.

The V call is TRBV6-6, the J call TRBJ1-2; D is uncertain. The CDR3 contains 12 residues. Trimming shortened V by 6 bases and J by 5 bases, and 10 bases separated the two germline ends. From germline, CDR1 is MNHNY and CDR2 SVGAGI (reference sequence). CDR3 in DNA: TGTGCCAGCAGCCCTGGAGAGTATGGCTACACCTTC. This encodes CASSPGEYGYTF.

The rearrangement joins TRBV7-9 to TRBJ2-7; weak D call: TRBD2 (5 bases). V shed 3 bases and J shed 5 bases, with 8 bases lying between them. CDR3 length equals 12 residues. Germline CDR1 reads SEHNR; CDR2 reads FQNEAQ (reference sequence). The CDR3 nucleotides read TGTGCCAGCAGCTTGGGGAGAAACGAGCAGTACTTC. Translating it yields CASSLGRNEQYF.